Following are 31 T cell receptor beta chains from one sample sequenced in a study of OX40 agonist ivuxolimab in advanced cancers. The method was the immunoSEQ multiplex PCR assay. This immuneACCESS table, as held by TCRdb, lists in-frame sequences with V and J called but not all clones. Of the missing ones, under half trace to an unresolved V gene in checked studies; the others have no known cause. The sample includes 45,000 to 55,000 clones, with approximately 94% observed a single time. The ten largest clones add up to 9.5% to 15% of the sample. The sequenced sample was CD4+ or CD8+ T cells sorted from blood, obtained in a trial of the OX40 agonist ivuxolimab. The source is an adult with an advanced solid tumor such as melanoma, head and neck, liver or kidney cancer.

The chain carries TRBV28 and TRBJ2-1; D may match TRBD1 or TRBD2 (5 bases each). CDR1 MDHEN and CDR2 SYDVKM come from the germline V gene. This CDR3 comprises 14 residues. Trimming removed 8 bases at V and 5 bases at J, with 16 bases between. The CDR3: CASAPGPANNEQFF. The CDR3 DNA follows: TGTGCCAGCGCCCCGGGACCCGCCAACAATGAGCAGTTCTTC. The complete variable domain, with remaining parts taken from reference TRBV28 and TRBJ2-1, reads DVKVTQSSRYLVKRTGEKVFLECVQDMDHENMFWYRQDPGLGLRLIYFSYDVKMKEKGDIPEGYSVSREKKERFSLILESASTNQTSMYLCASAPGPANNEQFFGPGTRLTVL.

V usage is TRBV27 and J usage is TRBJ1-1; D is perhaps TRBD1 (6 bases). V gave up 5 bases and J gave up 2 bases, with 15 bases separating them. The germline gives CDR1 MNHEY, CDR2 SMNVEV (reference sequence). CDR3 length: 15 residues. DNA of the CDR3: TGTGCCAGCAGTATGGACAGCCCAGGAAACACTGAAGCTTTCTTT. Protein: CASSMDSPGNTEAFF.

The chain carries TRBV29-1 and TRBJ2-1; D uncertain. V was trimmed by 3 bases and J by 8 bases, leaving 11 bases between them. Looked up from germline, CDR1 is SQVTM and CDR2 is ANQGSEA. The CDR3 totals 12 residues. CDR3 nucleotides: TGCAGCGTTGATAGCCCCCTAGATGAGCAGTTCTTC. Encoded protein: CSVDSPLDEQFF.

The V call is TRBV27, the J call TRBJ2-3; D remains ambiguous. With 4 bases removed from V and 1 base from J, the gap between germline ends came to 9 bases. There are 14 residues in the CDR3. Germline-derived CDR1 and CDR2 are MNHEY and SMNVEV (reference sequence). The CDR3 nucleotides are TGTGCCAGCAGTTCGCTGGATGGCACAGATACGCAGTATTTT. Translated: CASSSLDGTDTQYF.

The rearrangement links TRBV5-6 to TRBJ2-7; D possibly uses TRBD1 or TRBD2 (5 bases each). The CDR3 runs to 14 residues. Trimming left V 3 bases short and J 2 bases short, with 12 bases between. Germline CDR1 is SGHDT and CDR2 is YYEEEE. The CDR3 loop reads CASSSEGSPYEQYF. In DNA form, the CDR3 reads TGTGCCAGCAGCTCAGAGGGGTCCCCCTACGAGCAGTACTTC.

The V and J genes are TRBV29-1 and TRBJ1-1; D remains ambiguous. The CDR3 covers 12 residues. The germline V gene encodes CDR1 SQVTM and CDR2 ANQGSEA. V lost 6 bases to trimming and J lost 1 base, with 9 bases between them. CDR3 nucleotides: TGCAGCGTCGTTACATCGAACACTGAAGCTTTCTTT. Amino acid sequence: CSVVTSNTEAFF.

A single count supports this clone. This sequence joins TRBV2 and TRBJ2-7; 7 bases align to TRBD1. The junction had 3 bases not matched to a gene; V was cut back by 10 bases and J by 3 bases. The CDR3 totals 11 residues. In germline, CDR1 is SNHLY, CDR2 FYNNEI. The CDR3 region has the DNA TGTGCCACCGGACAGGACTACGAGCAGTACTTC. This sequence encodes CATGQDYEQYF. The full variable domain, rest sourced from reference TRBV2 and TRBJ2-7, is EPEVTQTPSHQVTQMGQEVILRCVPISNHLYFYWYRQILGQKVEFLVSFYNNEISEKSEIFDDQFSVERPDGSNFTLKIRSTKLEDSAMYFCATGQDYEQYFGPGTRLTVT.

The chain combines TRBV29-1 with TRBJ2-7; D is uncertain. CDR1 and CDR2 from the germline V gene are SQVTM and ANQGSEA. The CDR3 runs to 13 residues. V was pared by 4 bases and J by 0 bases, with 10 bases between. The CDR3 nucleotides are TGCAGCGTTGTCCCCGATAGCTCCTACGAGCAGTACTTC. Its protein is CSVVPDSSYEQYF.

V and J are TRBV7-6 and TRBJ2-2; the D is unclear. The length of the CDR3 is 12 residues. V shed 1 base and J shed 6 bases, with 3 bases lying between them. Germline V lookup: CDR1 SGHVS, CDR2 FNYEAQ. The CDR3 DNA sequence: TGTGCCAGCAGCTTAGATCCCGGGGAGCTGTTTTTT. It yields the protein CASSLDPGELFF.

This clone was seen a handful of times. The V gene is TRBV19, the J gene TRBJ1-2; no reliable D call. The germline gives CDR1 LNHDA, CDR2 SQIVND (reference sequence). The CDR3 totals 14 residues. The V gene lost 4 bases and the J gene lost 4 bases, with 13 bases spanning the gap. This chain's CDR3 is CASSTAAAFYGYTF. As DNA, the CDR3 is TGTGCCAGTAGTACGGCAGCTGCCTTCTATGGCTACACCTTC. The whole variable domain, filled in from reference TRBV19 and TRBJ1-2, reads DGGITQSPKYLFRKEGQNVTLSCEQNLNHDAMYWYRQDPGQGLRLIYYSQIVNDFQKGDIAEGYSVSREKKESFPLTVTSAQKNPTAFYLCASSTAAAFYGYTFGSGTRLTVV.

The chain combines TRBV27 with TRBJ2-1; D remains unclear. The V gene's germline CDR1 is MNHEY and CDR2 SMNVEV (reference sequence). Trimming removed 1 base at V and 8 bases at J, with 6 bases between. The CDR3 consists of 12 residues. In nucleotides, the CDR3 is TGTGCCAGCAGTTTATTGGGCGATGAGCAGTTCTTC. Translating it yields CASSLLGDEQFF.

The chain has TRBV19 and TRBJ1-1; D may be TRBD1 (5 bases). The germline V and J ends were trimmed by 5 bases and 5 bases, with 18 bases remaining between them. The length of the CDR3 is 15 residues. Germline loops: CDR1 LNHDA, CDR2 SQIVND (reference sequence). The CDR3 here is CASSLPGGGRTEAFF. CDR3 DNA sequence: TGTGCCAGTAGTCTCCCGGGGGGAGGGAGAACTGAAGCTTTCTTT.

V and J are TRBV4-2 and TRBJ2-1; no clear D. This CDR3 is built from 12 residues. Germline V gene sequence: CDR1 LGHNA, CDR2 YNFKEQ. Trimming pared 4 bases from V and 8 bases from J, leaving 9 bases between. The CDR3: CASSLRLDEQFF. CDR3 sequence (DNA): TGTGCCAGCAGCCTTCGGTTGGATGAGCAGTTCTTC.

The chain has TRBV9 and TRBJ1-1; maybe TRBD1 (5 bases). This CDR3 has 14 amino acids. Germline V gene sequence: CDR1 SGDLS, CDR2 YYNGEE. V was cut by 3 bases and J by 5 bases, with 14 bases left in between. CDR3 nucleotides: TGTGCCAGCAGCGGAGGCGGGGCCGGGACTGAAGCTTTCTTT. This translates into CASSGGGAGTEAFF.

The chain has TRBV11-3 and TRBJ2-1, with TRBD2 matching over 14 bases. The CDR3 extends over 16 amino acids. Germline V gene sequence: CDR1 SGHNT, CDR2 YENEEA. V gave up 4 bases and J gave up 5 bases; unmatched junction bases: 4. The CDR3 loop is CASSWPGLAGDNEQFF. In DNA, the CDR3 is TGTGCCAGCAGCTGGCCGGGACTAGCGGGGGACAATGAGCAGTTCTTC. The full variable domain, with the rest looked up from reference TRBV11-3 and TRBJ2-1, is EAGVVQSPRYKIIEKKQPVAFWCNPISGHNTLYWYLQNLGQGPELLIRYENEEAVDDSQLPKDRFSAERLKGVDSTLKIQPAELGDSAVYLCASSWPGLAGDNEQFFGPGTRLTVL.

In nucleotides, the CDR3 is TGCAGCGTTCACAAAAGGGAAGGGTTTGGCTACACCTTC. Protein product: CSVHKREGFGYTF. This rearrangement joins TRBV29-1 to TRBJ1-2; no reliable D call. This CDR3 is 13 amino acids long. Germline assignment: CDR1 SQVTM and CDR2 ANQGSEA. Deletions cut 5 bases from V and 7 bases from J, with 17 bases between.

This sequence joins TRBV27 and TRBJ2-1, with D possibly matching TRBD2 (6 bases). Trimming removed 5 bases from V and 2 bases from J, with 22 bases in between. CDR3 length: 18 amino acids. Germline V lookup: CDR1 MNHEY, CDR2 SMNVEV (reference sequence). The CDR3 loop reads CASSPTPLRETTYNEQFF. The CDR3 nucleotides are TGTGCCAGCAGTCCCACCCCCTTACGGGAGACGACCTACAATGAGCAGTTCTTC.

This chain links TRBV19 with TRBJ2-6; D uncertain. V was clipped by 7 bases and J by 2 bases, with 12 bases between them. Germline CDR1 is LNHDA and CDR2 is SQIVND (reference sequence). The CDR3 spans 15 residues. CDR3 DNA: TGTGCCAGTAATCCCACCGCGGCTGGGGCCAACGTCCTGACTTTC. Translated: CASNPTAAGANVLTF.

This sequence joins TRBV6-5 and TRBJ2-4; no reliable D call. The CDR3 covers 12 residues. Germline V gives CDR1 MNHEY, CDR2 SVGAGI. V was shortened by 2 bases and J by 8 bases, with 7 bases between the two germline ends. The CDR3 DNA is TGTGCCAGCAGTTACGACGGATACATTCAGTACTTC. Protein sequence: CASSYDGYIQYF.

V and J are TRBV21-1 and TRBJ2-3; TRBD2, the table's D call, was not compared with the DNA. TRBV21-1 is a documented pseudogene. The CDR3 covers 12 residues. This CDR3 reads CASLESGGTQYF. The CDR3 coding sequence is TGTGCCAGCCTCGAATCGGGGGGTACGCAGTATTTT.

V usage is TRBV5-5 and J usage is TRBJ1-5, with a tentative D call TRBD1 (6 bases). V lost 0 bases to trimming and J lost 4 bases, with 11 bases between them. Germline V gene data show CDR1 as SGHKS and CDR2 as YYEKEE (reference sequence). The CDR3 loop spans 15 amino acids. The CDR3 nucleotides are TGTGCCAGCAGCTTGGAGGACAGCGTGAATCAGCCCCAGCATTTT. It is translated as CASSLEDSVNQPQHF.

Comment on this clone: One end of the junction is discordant with germline, which a read error may explain. The CDR3 sequence is CASSLAGGYTEQFF. CDR3 in DNA: TGTGCCAGCAGCCTAGCGGGAGGGTACACTGAGCAGTTCTTC. The J gene is TRBJ2-1, the V gene TRBV6-5; 12 nucleotides align to TRBD2. This CDR3 spans 14 amino acids. Germline V CDR1 and CDR2: MNHEY, SVGAGI.

This chain connects TRBV28 to TRBJ2-7; TRBD2 matches 16 bases. Germline V gives CDR1 MDHEN, CDR2 SYDVKM. Trimming at V came to 5 bases and at J to 1 base, leaving 8 bases not matched to a gene. This CDR3 is 18 amino acids long. CDR3 sequence: CASSGTGTSGRVSYEQYF. The DNA of the CDR3 is TGTGCCAGCAGTGGTACCGGGACTAGCGGGAGGGTTTCCTACGAGCAGTACTTC. The full variable domain, with the rest looked up from reference TRBV28 and TRBJ2-7, is DVKVTQSSRYLVKRTGEKVFLECVQDMDHENMFWYRQDPGLGLRLIYFSYDVKMKEKGDIPEGYSVSREKKERFSLILESASTNQTSMYLCASSGTGTSGRVSYEQYFGPGTRLTVT.

The chain combines TRBV6-1 with TRBJ2-1, with TRBD2 as a possible D gene (5 bases). V was shortened by 7 bases and J by 10 bases, with 14 bases between the two germline ends. Germline assignment: CDR1 MNHNS and CDR2 SASEGT. The CDR3 has 12 amino acids. The CDR3 here is CASIAGWREQFF. The CDR3 bases are TGTGCCAGCATTGCCGGGTGGAGGGAGCAGTTCTTC.

This clone was recorded once. The chain carries TRBV28 and TRBJ2-5; 7 nucleotides agree with TRBD1. Losses at the gene ends were 8 bases for V and 3 bases for J; bases not matched to a gene: 6. From germline, CDR1 is MDHEN and CDR2 SYDVKM. CDR3 length equals 13 residues. Here the CDR3 reads CASRLTGEETQYF. CDR3 nucleotide sequence: TGTGCCAGCCGCCTAACAGGGGAAGAGACCCAGTACTTC.

CDR3 sequence reads: CASSFLDSTRAGEVIGELFF. DNA for the CDR3: TGTGCCAGCAGCTTTTTAGACAGCACTAGAGCGGGAGAGGTAATCGGGGAGCTGTTTTTT. The chain is built from TRBV5-4 and TRBJ2-2; 8 bases are a match to TRBD2. The CDR3 covers 20 residues. The V and J ends lost 2 bases and 7 bases, in that order; junction bases with no gene match: 22. Germline V CDR1 and CDR2: SGHNT, YYREEE (reference sequence).

The CDR3 sequence is CASSPGMGANEQFF. The CDR3 nucleotides read TGTGCCAGCTCACCCGGTATGGGAGCTAATGAGCAGTTCTTC. The gene calls are TRBV18 and TRBJ2-1, with D possibly TRBD2 on 5 matching bases. This CDR3 comprises 14 residues. V was shortened by 3 bases and J by 7 bases, with 13 bases between the two germline ends. Looked up from germline, CDR1 is KGHSH and CDR2 is LQKENI.

The chain couples TRBV30 to TRBJ2-7; D unresolved. Germline loops: CDR1 GTSNPN, CDR2 SVGIG (reference sequence). Trimming cost V 2 bases and J 5 bases, with 16 bases left between them. The CDR3 is 14 amino acids. CDR3 sequence reads: CAWSRVEPPHEQYF. The DNA of the CDR3 is TGTGCCTGGAGTCGGGTCGAACCACCTCACGAGCAGTACTTC.

The chain employs TRBV27 and TRBJ2-1, with 8 bases aligning to TRBD2. The V gene's germline CDR1 is MNHEY and CDR2 SMNVEV (reference sequence). The CDR3 is made up of 16 amino acids. V lost 2 bases to trimming and J lost 8 bases; unmatched junction nucleotides: 11. The CDR3 loop reads CASSLGSAGVVDEQFF. CDR3 sequence (DNA): TGTGCCAGCAGTTTAGGATCAGCGGGAGTAGTTGATGAGCAGTTCTTC.

The V and J genes are TRBV4-1 and TRBJ2-1, with TRBD1 as a possible D gene (9 bases). Germline V gene lookup returns CDR1 MGHRA and CDR2 YSYEKL. Trimming removed 4 bases at V and 8 bases at J, with 21 bases between. The CDR3 consists of 16 residues. CDR3 loop: CASSPTGGTGRDEQFF. The CDR3 DNA follows: TGCGCCAGCAGCCCCACAGGGGGCACCGGGAGGGATGAGCAGTTCTTC.

The chain recombines TRBV7-9 with TRBJ2-7; D gene uncertain. V lost 6 bases to trimming and J lost 2 bases, with 8 bases between them. The CDR3 length is 12 residues. Looked up from germline, CDR1 is SEHNR and CDR2 is FQNEAQ (reference sequence). The CDR3 nucleotides read TGTGCCAGCAGTCGTGGACCCTACGAGCAGTACTTC. Translation gives CASSRGPYEQYF.